This record covers a single T cell receptor beta chain. This sample was taken from a study of cytomegalovirus exposure and HLA in healthy donors. Study-wide background: An analysis done earlier identified about 120 million unique TCR beta sequences from approximately 200 million T cells.

V gave up 4 bases and J gave up 5 bases; unmatched junction bases: 13. CDR1 is SGHNT, CDR2 YYREEE, per germline (reference sequence). The CDR3 totals 16 residues. Donors were ostensibly healthy at sampling, although undocumented immune exposures were probable. 13 Jbeta primers and 60 Vbeta primers were used for the PCR. Profiled with immunoSEQ multiplex PCR; TCRdb holds only in-frame clones, not every one. Counted here are 90,000 to 100,000 clones, 65% to 85% occurring once; the ten biggest clones make up 3% to 4%. Sequencing was done on a sample of PBMCs. The clonotype was recovered from a man aged 50-59 years in good health and CMV-seronegative. V gene TRBV5-4 combines with J gene TRBJ1-1; 8 bases map to TRBD1. The CDR3 sequence: CASSPIPRGRFTEAFF. The CDR3 nucleotides read TGTGCCAGCAGCCCGATCCCCAGGGGGCGGTTTACTGAAGCTTTCTTT.